The 17 T cell receptor beta chains given below trace back to one sample, sequenced in a study of T cells in women clearing cervical HPV infection. Clones were sequenced by immunoSEQ multiplex PCR, and TCRdb holds only the in-frame ones, with some missing. Its table lists tens of thousands of clones. The sample was blood buffy coat. Receptors originate from a woman between 18 and 75 years old with a cervical HPV16 infection that either progressed to CIN3+ or cleared (not recorded which).

In regard to this clone: The read ends 3 residues before the CDR3 terminus; that terminus is restored from the germline J gene. V is TRBV5-6 and J is TRBJ2-1, with TRBD2 identical over 10 bases. CDR3 size: 12 residues. CDR1 and CDR2 (germline): SGHDT, YYEEEE. The trim removed 7 bases at V and 7 bases at J, leaving 2 bases unmatched. CDR3 DNA, as far as it was read: TGTGCCAGCTCTAGCGGGGGTAATGAG. This encodes CASSSGGNE. The complete CDR3 sequence is CASSSGGNEQFF.

For this clone: The read finishes 3 residues shy of the CDR3 end, and the germline J gene is used to complete it. The gene calls are TRBV7-2 and TRBJ2-1, with TRBD1 matching 11 bases. The CDR3 totals 15 residues. V dropped 3 bases and J dropped 5; count of bases not matched to a gene: 3. Germline V gene sequence: CDR1 SGHTA, CDR2 FQGNSA. The sequenced part of the CDR3 DNA is TGTGCCAGCAGCTTGGACAGGGGGCTAAACAATGAG. This sequence encodes CASSLDRGLNNE. The whole CDR3 protein reads CASSLDRGLNNEQFF.

A word on this clone: With the read ending 3 residues before the CDR3 end, the germline J gene is used to fill in that end. The gene calls are TRBV11-2 and TRBJ1-3; no firm D call. V lost 4 bases and J lost 3, with 4 bases in between. CDR1 and CDR2 from the germline V gene are SGHAT and FQNNGV. The CDR3 sequence is 12 residues long. The CDR3 here is CASSSGGNTIYF. The covered CDR3 bases are TGTGCCAGCAGCTCCGGTGGAAACACC.

Turning to this clone: The CDR3 extends 3 residues past the end of the read, so its final part is completed from the germline J gene. The chain uses TRBV20-1 and TRBJ1-2; 9 bases are shared with TRBD1. Looked up from germline, CDR1 is DFQATT and CDR2 is SNEGSKA (reference sequence). Trimming at V came to 6 bases and at J to 7 bases, leaving 15 bases not matched to a gene. The CDR3 has 15 residues. Partial CDR3 DNA: TGCAGTGCAGATCGAAGCGAAACAGGGGGCAGTGGC. Translated, it gives CSADRSETGGSG. The entire CDR3 protein reads CSADRSETGGSGYTF.

In the case of this clone: The CDR3 goes on 3 residues after the read ends, and that part is filled in from the germline J gene. V and J are TRBV18 and TRBJ2-3, with D unresolved. CDR3 length: 13 amino acids. From germline, CDR1 is KGHSH and CDR2 LQKENI. The CDR3: CASSPGVAETQYF. CDR3 bases read: TGTGCCAGCTCACCAGGAGTTGCGGAGACG.

To note about this clone: The missing CDR3 end, 3 residues past where the read stops, is filled in from the germline J gene. The chain recombines TRBV23-1 with TRBJ1-1; D is unresolved. TRBV23-1 belongs to the ORF category, with a function that is uncertain. The length of the CDR3 is 16 residues. V lost 5 bases and J lost 4, with 20 bases in between. CDR3 DNA (partial): TGCGCCAGCAGTAGGAGAACAGCTAAAGGAGGCACTGAA. Translated: CASSRRTAKGGTE. The CDR3 as a whole reads CASSRRTAKGGTEAFF.

The CDR3 bases that were read are TGTGCCAGCAGCTTAGGTTTCGGACAGGGGAGCTCCTACGAG. This codes for CASSLGFGQGSSYE. In full, the CDR3 is CASSLGFGQGSSYEQYF. The genes are TRBV7-8 and TRBJ2-7; 9 nucleotides align to TRBD1. The CDR3 end falls 3 residues outside the read, so it is completed with the germline J gene. Germline V lookup: CDR1 SGHVS, CDR2 FQNEAQ. V was clipped by 1 base and J by 0 bases; unmatched bases: 7. CDR3 length: 17 amino acids.

Points on this clone: Sequencing ends 3 residues short of the CDR3 end; the germline J gene provides the rest. The V call is TRBV7-3, the J call TRBJ2-4; 9 bases are a match to TRBD1. The germline CDR1 and CDR2 sequences are SGHTA and FQGTGA. The length of the CDR3 is 15 residues. The CDR3 loop reads CASSLTPGQGYGQYF. The part of the CDR3 DNA that was read is TGTGCCAGCAGCTTAACCCCGGGACAGGGCTATGGT.

With respect to this clone: The read is 3 residues too short to cover the CDR3 end, so that end is filled in from the germline J gene. V usage is TRBV5-1 and J usage is TRBJ1-1, with D perhaps TRBD1 (6 bases). The CDR3 loop spans 14 amino acids. Germline CDR1 and CDR2: SGHRS and YFSETQ. V shed 1 base and J shed 3 bases, with 10 bases lying between them. The CDR3 region is CASSLLQGHTEAFF. The part of the CDR3 DNA that was read is TGCGCCAGCAGCTTGTTGCAGGGGCACACTGAA.

The CDR3 bases that were read are TGTGCCAGCAGTGTGCGGGGGGCGCGATACGAG. This codes for CASSVRGARYE. The full CDR3 protein is CASSVRGARYEQYF. The chain combines TRBV2 with TRBJ2-7, with 8 bases fitting TRBD2. The read stops 3 residues short of the end of the CDR3; the missing end is completed from the germline J gene. Trimming took 4 bases from V and 4 from J; bases not matched to a gene: 6. The germline V gene has CDR1 SNHLY and CDR2 FYNNEI. The CDR3 has 14 residues. Filled out from reference TRBV2 and TRBJ2-7, the complete variable domain reads EPEVTQTPSHQVTQMGQEVILRCVPISNHLYFYWYRQILGQKVEFLVSFYNNEISEKSEIFDDQFSVERPDGSNFTLKIRSTKLEDSAMYFCASSVRGARYEQYFGPGTRLTVT.

With respect to this clone: Coverage ceases 3 residues before the CDR3 finishes, and the germline J gene fills in the end. The chain is built from TRBV18 and TRBJ2-1; D is perhaps TRBD1 (5 bases). The germline V and J ends were trimmed by 5 bases and 4 bases, with 18 bases remaining between them. Germline V gives CDR1 KGHSH, CDR2 LQKENI. The CDR3 runs 16 residues. The CDR3 spells CASSSPQGFSYNEQFF. CDR3 DNA, as far as it was read: TGTGCCAGCTCATCGCCTCAGGGTTTCTCTTACAATGAG.

As concerns this clone: The CDR3 goes on 3 residues after the read ends, and that part is filled in from the germline J gene. The chain uses TRBV19 and TRBJ1-1, with 11 nucleotides matching TRBD1. The CDR3 loop spans 16 amino acids. Trimming cost V 5 bases and J 5 bases; bases outside gene matches: 10. CDR1 LNHDA and CDR2 SQIVND come from the germline V gene (reference sequence). The CDR3 sequence is CASSGGRDRGSTEAFF. Incomplete CDR3 DNA: TGTGCCAGTAGTGGGGGAAGGGACAGGGGGTCAACTGAA.

About this clone: The read terminates 3 residues ahead of where the CDR3 ends, so the germline J gene completes it. The rearrangement links TRBV18 to TRBJ1-1; possibly TRBD1 for D (6 bases). V gave up 1 base and J gave up 0 bases, with 6 bases separating them. The CDR3 consists of 14 residues. The germline V gene encodes CDR1 KGHSH and CDR2 LQKENI. CDR3 amino acids: CASSPQGVNTEAFF. CDR3 DNA (partial): TGTGCCAGCTCACCACAGGGGGTGAACACTGAA.

The chain's CDR3 is CASSPGLGYEQYF. The part of the CDR3 DNA that was read is TGTGCCAGCAGCCCCGGACTGGGCTACGAG. The rearrangement joins TRBV11-2 to TRBJ2-7, with a possible D match to TRBD2 (5 bases). Read sequence stops 3 residues before the CDR3 end, and the germline J gene provides the missing end. The CDR3 is made up of 13 amino acids. Germline V gene sequence: CDR1 SGHAT, CDR2 FQNNGV. The ends were cut back, 5 bases at V and 3 bases at J, with 11 bases in the middle.

Remarks on this clone: From the germline J gene comes the end of the CDR3, since the read stops 3 residues before it. V and J are TRBV5-4 and TRBJ1-4; D remains ambiguous. Germline V gene lookup returns CDR1 SGHNT and CDR2 YYREEE (reference sequence). The CDR3 has 16 amino acids. V lost 0 bases, J lost 2 bases, and 11 bases lay in between. CDR3 DNA (partial): TGTGCCAGCAGCTTGGCGGGTGGCGGGACTAATGAAAAA. Protein product: CASSLAGGGTNEK. Given in full, the CDR3 is CASSLAGGGTNEKLFF.

In regard to this clone: The read ends 3 residues before the CDR3 terminus; that terminus is restored from the germline J gene. The V and J genes are TRBV29-1 and TRBJ2-7; a weak D match, TRBD1 (5 bases). V lost 5 bases to trimming and J lost 0 bases, with 8 bases between them. This CDR3 is 12 amino acids long. From germline, CDR1 is SQVTM and CDR2 ANQGSEA. The CDR3 protein is CSVTQGSYEQYF. CDR3 bases read: TGCAGCGTTACGCAGGGCTCCTACGAG.

CDR3 in amino acids: CASSLAGTSTDTQYF. The covered CDR3 bases are TGTGCCAGCAGCTTAGCCGGGACTAGCACAGATACG. The rearrangement links TRBV7-6 to TRBJ2-3; D is perhaps TRBD2 (6 bases). The sequenced fragment ends 3 residues before the CDR3 boundary, so the rest is inferred from the germline J gene. Trimming took off 0 bases at V and 0 bases at J, with 7 bases between the two ends. The germline gives CDR1 SGHVS, CDR2 FNYEAQ. There are 15 residues in the CDR3.